What follows describes a single TCR beta chain. Method: immunoSEQ multiplex PCR; TCRdb's copy keeps in-frame clones and lacks some. This repertoire shows about 98,000 clones, nearly 97% found once; its top ten account for less than 0.25%. The data belong to a study of technical replicates of blood from several donors. The germline CDR1 and CDR2 sequences are MNHEY and SVGAGI. Trimming took 6 bases from V and 2 from J; bases not matched to a gene: 1. The CDR3 sequence is 13 residues long. This receptor was identified in a human donor in good health. What was sequenced was T cells isolated from PBMCs. This chain connects TRBV6-5 to TRBJ2-3, with 8 bases matching TRBD1. The CDR3 DNA sequence: TGTGCCAGCAGCAGGGGGCCCACAGATACGCAGTATTTT. Translating gives CASSRGPTDTQYF.